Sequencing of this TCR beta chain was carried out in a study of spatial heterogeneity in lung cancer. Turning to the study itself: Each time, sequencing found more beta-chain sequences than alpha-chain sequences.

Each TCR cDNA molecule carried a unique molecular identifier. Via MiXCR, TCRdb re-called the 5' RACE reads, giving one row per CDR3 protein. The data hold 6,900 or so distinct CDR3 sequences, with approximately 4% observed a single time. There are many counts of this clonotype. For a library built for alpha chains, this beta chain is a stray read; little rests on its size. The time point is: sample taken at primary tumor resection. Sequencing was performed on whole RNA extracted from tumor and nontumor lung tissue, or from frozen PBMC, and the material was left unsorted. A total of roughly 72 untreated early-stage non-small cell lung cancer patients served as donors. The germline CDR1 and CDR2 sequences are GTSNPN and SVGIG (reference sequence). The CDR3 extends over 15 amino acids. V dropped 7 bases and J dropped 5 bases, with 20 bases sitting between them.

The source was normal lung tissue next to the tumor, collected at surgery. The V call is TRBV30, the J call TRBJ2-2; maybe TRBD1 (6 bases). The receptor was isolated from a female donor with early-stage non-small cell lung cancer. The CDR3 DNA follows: TGTGCCTTTACACAGGGAAGGGTGAGGACCGGGGAGCTGTTTTTT. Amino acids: CAFTQGRVRTGELFF.